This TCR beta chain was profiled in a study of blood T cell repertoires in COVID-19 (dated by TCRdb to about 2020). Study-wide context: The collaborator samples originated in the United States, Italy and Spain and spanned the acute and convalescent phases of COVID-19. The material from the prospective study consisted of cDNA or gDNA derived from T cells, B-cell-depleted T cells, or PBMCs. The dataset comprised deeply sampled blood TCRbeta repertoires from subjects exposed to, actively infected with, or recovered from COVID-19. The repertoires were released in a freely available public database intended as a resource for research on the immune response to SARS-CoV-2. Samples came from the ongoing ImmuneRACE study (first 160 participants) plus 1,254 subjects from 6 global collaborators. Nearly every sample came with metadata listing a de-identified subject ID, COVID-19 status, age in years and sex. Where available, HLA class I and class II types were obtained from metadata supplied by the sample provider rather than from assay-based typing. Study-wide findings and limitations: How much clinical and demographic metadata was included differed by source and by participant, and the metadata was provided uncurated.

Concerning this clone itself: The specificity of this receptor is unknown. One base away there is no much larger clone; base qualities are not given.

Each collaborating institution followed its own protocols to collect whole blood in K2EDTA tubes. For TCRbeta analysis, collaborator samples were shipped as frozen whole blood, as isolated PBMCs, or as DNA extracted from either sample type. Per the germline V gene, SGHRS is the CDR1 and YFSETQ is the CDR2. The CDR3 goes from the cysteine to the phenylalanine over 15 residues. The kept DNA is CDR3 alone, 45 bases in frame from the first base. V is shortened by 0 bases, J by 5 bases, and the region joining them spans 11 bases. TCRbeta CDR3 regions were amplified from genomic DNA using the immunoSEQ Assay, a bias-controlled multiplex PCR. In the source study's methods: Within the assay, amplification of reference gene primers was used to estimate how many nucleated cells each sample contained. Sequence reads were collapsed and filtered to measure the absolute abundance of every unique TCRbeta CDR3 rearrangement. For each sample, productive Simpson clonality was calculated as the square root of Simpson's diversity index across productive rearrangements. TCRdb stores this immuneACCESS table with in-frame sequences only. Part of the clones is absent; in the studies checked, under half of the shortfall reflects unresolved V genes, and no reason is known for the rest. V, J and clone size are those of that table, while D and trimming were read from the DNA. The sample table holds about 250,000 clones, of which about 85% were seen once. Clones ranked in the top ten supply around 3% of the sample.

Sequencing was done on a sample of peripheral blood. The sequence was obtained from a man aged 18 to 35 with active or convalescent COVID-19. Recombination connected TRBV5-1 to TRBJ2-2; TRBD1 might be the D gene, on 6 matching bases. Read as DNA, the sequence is TGCGCCAGCAGCTTGGTGGCAGGGGTGACCGGGGAGCTGTTTTTT. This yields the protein CASSLVAGVTGELFF. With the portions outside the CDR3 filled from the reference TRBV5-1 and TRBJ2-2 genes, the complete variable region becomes KAGVTQTPRYLIKTRGQQVTLSCSPISGHRSVSWYQQTPGQGLQFLFEYFSETQRNKGNFPGRFSGRQFSNSRSEMNVSTLELGDSALYLCASSLVAGVTGELFFGEGSRLTVL.